This TCR beta chain derives from a study of control samples from healthy donors and cancer patients. The V segment lost 8 bases and the J segment 3 bases; nucleotides outside the gene matches: 7. This CDR3 spans 14 amino acids. Germline CDR1 reads SEHNR; CDR2 reads FQNEAQ (reference sequence). The data were produced by immunoSEQ multiplex PCR, yet TCRdb's version contains in-frame clones alone and is incomplete. This sample has some 64,000 clones, with just over 90% found just once. The sample consisted of PBMCs. This clonotype was sampled from a woman in her forties or fifties with colorectal cancer. The rearrangement links TRBV7-9 to TRBJ2-3; TRBD2 matches 8 bases. DNA for the CDR3: TGTGCCAGCGACCAGACGGGGGGGACAGATACGCAGTATTTT. This gives the protein CASDQTGGTDTQYF.